A selection of T cell receptor beta chains follows, all from one sample in a study of identical twins. One entry per CDR3 protein, called by TCRdb with MiXCR from the 5' RACE reads. The table includes a few hundred thousand distinct CDR3 sequences, about 8.3% detected once. This same sample was also part of a study on yellow fever vaccine responses in identical twins.

The sample was CD8+ T cells sorted from blood. All receptors derive from a woman under 30 in good health. Each CDR3 is given with its conserved first and last residue. Fields, in order: V gene, J gene, D gene, CDR3 length, clone size, CDR3 DNA, CDR3 protein. D genes are given only for firm matches. Rows may omit the clone size; those that give it use once, few, many or a size class.

v_call: TRBV2; j_call: TRBJ2-2; d_call: .; cdr3_length: 13; clone_size: .; cdr3_nt: TGTGCCAGCAGTGAAAACTCCGCCGGGGAGCTGTTTTTT; cdr3_aa: CASSENSAGELFF
v_call: TRBV29-1; j_call: TRBJ1-1; d_call: TRBD1; cdr3_length: 13; clone_size: few; cdr3_nt: TGCAGCGTTGACAGTCAGGGGGAAACTGAAGCTTTCTTT; cdr3_aa: CSVDSQGETEAFF
v_call: TRBV7-8; j_call: TRBJ2-1; d_call: TRBD2; cdr3_length: 17; clone_size: .; cdr3_nt: TGTGCCAGCAGCTTACCCCTAGCGGGGCCCTCCTACAATGAGCAGTTCTTC; cdr3_aa: CASSLPLAGPSYNEQFF
v_call: TRBV7-9; j_call: TRBJ1-6; d_call: .; cdr3_length: 15; clone_size: .; cdr3_nt: TGTGCCAGCAGCTTAGACTCCAATCGTCATTCACCCCTCCACTTT; cdr3_aa: CASSLDSNRHSPLHF
v_call: TRBV6-4; j_call: TRBJ2-3; d_call: .; cdr3_length: 15; clone_size: many; cdr3_nt: TGTGCCAGCAGTGGTGGAGGGGGCTCGTTGGATACGCAGTATTTT; cdr3_aa: CASSGGGGSLDTQYF
v_call: TRBV12-3/TRBV12-4; j_call: TRBJ1-6; d_call: .; cdr3_length: 14; clone_size: many; cdr3_nt: TGTGCCAGCAGTTTACGAAGGGATAATTCACCCCTCCACTTT; cdr3_aa: CASSLRRDNSPLHF
v_call: TRBV4-3; j_call: TRBJ2-3; d_call: TRBD2; cdr3_length: 17; clone_size: many; cdr3_nt: TGCGCCAGCAGCCCCATCGGGACTAGCGGGAGTCTGGATACGCAGTATTTT; cdr3_aa: CASSPIGTSGSLDTQYF
v_call: TRBV4-2; j_call: TRBJ2-7; d_call: TRBD2; cdr3_length: 16; clone_size: few; cdr3_nt: TGTGCCAGCAGCCAAGATAACGCTAGCGGGGCCTACGAGCAGTACTTC; cdr3_aa: CASSQDNASGAYEQYF
v_call: TRBV7-9; j_call: TRBJ2-7; d_call: TRBD2; cdr3_length: 15; clone_size: .; cdr3_nt: TGTGCCAGCAGCCCGAAAGCGGGGCCTACCTACGAGCAGTACTTC; cdr3_aa: CASSPKAGPTYEQYF
v_call: TRBV25-1; j_call: TRBJ2-3; d_call: .; cdr3_length: 15; clone_size: many; cdr3_nt: TGTGCCAGCAGTGGAACTAGTTCGAGCACAGATACGCAGTATTTT; cdr3_aa: CASSGTSSSTDTQYF
v_call: TRBV6-4; j_call: TRBJ1-1; d_call: .; cdr3_length: 13; clone_size: .; cdr3_nt: TGTGCCAGCAGACGGGACCAGGGCACTGAAGCTTTCTTT; cdr3_aa: CASRRDQGTEAFF
v_call: TRBV2; j_call: TRBJ2-1; d_call: TRBD1; cdr3_length: 16; clone_size: .; cdr3_nt: TGTGCCAGCAGGGGACAGGGGACTAACCCCTACAATGAGCAGTTCTTC; cdr3_aa: CASRGQGTNPYNEQFF
v_call: TRBV28; j_call: TRBJ2-3; d_call: .; cdr3_length: 14; clone_size: many; cdr3_nt: TGTGCCAGCAGTTTAAGGGTCGCCGCAGATACGCAGTATTTT; cdr3_aa: CASSLRVAADTQYF
v_call: TRBV4-3; j_call: TRBJ2-5; d_call: .; cdr3_length: 13; clone_size: .; cdr3_nt: TGCGCCAGCAGCCAAACGCGGCTAGAGACCCAGTACTTC; cdr3_aa: CASSQTRLETQYF
v_call: TRBV10-1; j_call: TRBJ2-1; d_call: TRBD2; cdr3_length: 16; clone_size: many; cdr3_nt: TGCGCCAGCAGTGAGGTGGCGGGAGCCCGGGTCGATGAGCAGTTCTTC; cdr3_aa: CASSEVAGARVDEQFF
v_call: TRBV5-1; j_call: TRBJ2-5; d_call: .; cdr3_length: 15; clone_size: few; cdr3_nt: TGCGCCAGCAGCTTCGGACAGCGGATCCAAGAGACCCAGTACTTC; cdr3_aa: CASSFGQRIQETQYF
v_call: TRBV28; j_call: TRBJ2-7; d_call: TRBD1; cdr3_length: 16; clone_size: many; cdr3_nt: TGTGCCAGCACCACCCCGGGACAGCTTCTCTTGTACGAGCAGTACTTC; cdr3_aa: CASTTPGQLLLYEQYF
v_call: TRBV11-3; j_call: TRBJ2-2; d_call: TRBD2; cdr3_length: 15; clone_size: .; cdr3_nt: TGTGCCAGCAGCCCCTGGGGGGGAGACACCGGGGAGCTGTTTTTT; cdr3_aa: CASSPWGGDTGELFF
v_call: TRBV28; j_call: TRBJ1-1; d_call: .; cdr3_length: 14; clone_size: few; cdr3_nt: TGTGCCAGCAGTTTATCCTCGGGGGGCACTGAAGCTTTCTTT; cdr3_aa: CASSLSSGGTEAFF
v_call: TRBV28; j_call: TRBJ2-1; d_call: TRBD2; cdr3_length: 18; clone_size: many; cdr3_nt: TGTGCCAGCAGTTTATTAATTAGCGGGGCCAACTCCTACAATGAGCAGTTCTTC; cdr3_aa: CASSLLISGANSYNEQFF
v_call: TRBV10-2; j_call: TRBJ2-1; d_call: .; cdr3_length: 11; clone_size: many; cdr3_nt: TGCGCCAGCAGTGATGCAGGTGAGCAGTTCTTC; cdr3_aa: CASSDAGEQFF
v_call: TRBV5-5; j_call: TRBJ2-2; d_call: TRBD1; cdr3_length: 14; clone_size: many; cdr3_nt: TGTGCCAGCAGCTCGACAGGGGTGACCGGGGAGCTGTTTTTT; cdr3_aa: CASSSTGVTGELFF
v_call: TRBV20-1; j_call: TRBJ2-1; d_call: .; cdr3_length: 18; clone_size: few; cdr3_nt: TGCAGTGCTAGACCCCTCTTCCAGGGAGGTGAATCCTACAATGAGCAGTTCTTC; cdr3_aa: CSARPLFQGGESYNEQFF
v_call: TRBV29-1; j_call: TRBJ2-2; d_call: TRBD1; cdr3_length: 16; clone_size: .; cdr3_nt: TGCAGCGTTGAAGGGGACAGGGAACCGAACACCGGGGAGCTGTTTTTT; cdr3_aa: CSVEGDREPNTGELFF
v_call: TRBV11-2; j_call: TRBJ2-7; d_call: TRBD1; cdr3_length: 14; clone_size: few; cdr3_nt: TGTGCCAGCAGCCCTGTCTCAGGGGGCGACGAGCAGTACTTC; cdr3_aa: CASSPVSGGDEQYF
v_call: TRBV7-9; j_call: TRBJ2-4; d_call: .; cdr3_length: 12; clone_size: .; cdr3_nt: TGTGCCAGCAGCTTAGAACTAGACAAGCCTTGTTTC; cdr3_aa: CASSLELDKPCF
v_call: TRBV20-1; j_call: TRBJ2-4; d_call: .; cdr3_length: 15; clone_size: .; cdr3_nt: TGCAGTGCTTTCGGACTCGTCGTTGGCAAAAACATTCAGTACTTC; cdr3_aa: CSAFGLVVGKNIQYF
v_call: TRBV7-8; j_call: TRBJ2-7; d_call: TRBD2; cdr3_length: 15; clone_size: many; cdr3_nt: TGTGCCAGCAGATCACTAGCGGGAGGGGTCTACGAGCAGTACTTC; cdr3_aa: CASRSLAGGVYEQYF
v_call: TRBV7-9; j_call: TRBJ2-2; d_call: .; cdr3_length: 16; clone_size: few; cdr3_nt: TGTGCCAGCAGCTTAGAAGTAGTCGTAAACACCGGGGAGCTGTTTTTT; cdr3_aa: CASSLEVVVNTGELFF
v_call: TRBV29-1; j_call: TRBJ2-3; d_call: .; cdr3_length: 14; clone_size: few; cdr3_nt: TGCAGCGTTGTTAAATATTTTAGCACAGATACGCAGTATTTT; cdr3_aa: CSVVKYFSTDTQYF
v_call: TRBV20-1; j_call: TRBJ2-7; d_call: .; cdr3_length: 15; clone_size: .; cdr3_nt: TGCAGTGCTAGAGATATTGGGGCAGGTAGCTACGAGCAGTACTTC; cdr3_aa: CSARDIGAGSYEQYF
v_call: TRBV7-2; j_call: TRBJ2-1; d_call: .; cdr3_length: 17; clone_size: few; cdr3_nt: TGTGCCAGCAGCTTCTCTCCGACGAGGCGTTCCTACAATGAGCAGTTCTTC; cdr3_aa: CASSFSPTRRSYNEQFF
v_call: TRBV27; j_call: TRBJ2-7; d_call: .; cdr3_length: 14; clone_size: few; cdr3_nt: TGTGCCAGCAGTTTGTTGTTGGGCAACTACGAGCAGTACTTC; cdr3_aa: CASSLLLGNYEQYF